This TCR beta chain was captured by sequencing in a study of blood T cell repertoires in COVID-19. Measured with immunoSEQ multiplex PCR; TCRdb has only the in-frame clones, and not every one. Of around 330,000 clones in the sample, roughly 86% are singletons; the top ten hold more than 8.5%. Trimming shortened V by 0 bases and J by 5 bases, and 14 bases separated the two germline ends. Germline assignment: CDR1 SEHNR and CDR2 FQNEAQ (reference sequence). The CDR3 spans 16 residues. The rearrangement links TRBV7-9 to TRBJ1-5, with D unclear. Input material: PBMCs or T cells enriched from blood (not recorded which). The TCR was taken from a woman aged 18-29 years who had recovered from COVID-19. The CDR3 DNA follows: TGTGCCAGCAGCTTAGCGACGGGGATGTTGGATCAGCCCCAGCATTTT. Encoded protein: CASSLATGMLDQPQHF.